This record covers a single T cell receptor (beta chain). One end of the junction does not line up with germline, which may come from a read error. For TCR beta, libraries came from iRepertoire HTBI primers and Arm-PCR of CDR3 regions. TCRdb passed the multiplex PCR reads through MiXCR, listing each CDR3 protein once. The table includes about 520,000 distinct CDR3 sequences, more than 10% detected once. The record originates from a study of regulatory T cells in long-lasting Graves disease. As to time point: newly diagnosed GD, antithyroid drugs for less than 3 months. Generation of the TCR library employed RNA extracted from PBMCs. The CDR3 is 13 amino acids. Germline CDR1 LGHDT, CDR2 YNNKEL (reference sequence). This sample was also put to use in a study of T cells in Graves' hyperthyroidism and ophthalmopathy.

The chain uses TRBV3-1 and TRBJ2-7; TRBD2 matches 10 bases. The receptor was derived from a woman in her twenties or thirties with Graves disease. The material sequenced was peripheral blood mononuclear cells (PBMCs), taken at new diagnosis, from a patient treated with antithyroid drugs. CDR3 coding DNA: TGTGCCAGCAGCCCCCACCCGCAGGGACTAGCGCACTTC. Its translation: CASSPHPQGLAHF.